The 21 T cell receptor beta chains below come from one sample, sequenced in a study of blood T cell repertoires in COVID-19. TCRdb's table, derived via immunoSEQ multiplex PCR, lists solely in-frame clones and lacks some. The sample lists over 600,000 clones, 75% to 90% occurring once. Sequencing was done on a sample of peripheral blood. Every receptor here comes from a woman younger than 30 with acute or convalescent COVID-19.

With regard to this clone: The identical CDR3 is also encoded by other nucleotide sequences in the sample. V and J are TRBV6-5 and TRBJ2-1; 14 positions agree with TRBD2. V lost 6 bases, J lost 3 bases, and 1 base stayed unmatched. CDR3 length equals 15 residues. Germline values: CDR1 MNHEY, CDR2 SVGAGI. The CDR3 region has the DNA TGTGCCAGCAGAGGACTAGCGGGGGGCTACAATGAGCAGTTCTTC. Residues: CASRGLAGGYNEQFF.

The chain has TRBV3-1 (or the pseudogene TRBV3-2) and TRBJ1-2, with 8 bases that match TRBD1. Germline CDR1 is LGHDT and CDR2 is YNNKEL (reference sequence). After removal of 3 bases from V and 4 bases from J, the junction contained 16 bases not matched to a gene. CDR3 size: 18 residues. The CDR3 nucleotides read TGTGCCAGCAGCCAGCGCCTCCAGTGGAGGGACAGGAGCTATGGCTACACCTTC. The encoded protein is CASSQRLQWRDRSYGYTF.

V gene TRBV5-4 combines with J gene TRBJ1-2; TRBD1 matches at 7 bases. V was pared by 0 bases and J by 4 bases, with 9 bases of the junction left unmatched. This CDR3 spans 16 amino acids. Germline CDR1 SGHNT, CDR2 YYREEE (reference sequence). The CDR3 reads CASSLGQGVSSYGYTF. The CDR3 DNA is TGTGCCAGCAGCTTGGGACAGGGAGTTTCTAGCTATGGCTACACCTTC.

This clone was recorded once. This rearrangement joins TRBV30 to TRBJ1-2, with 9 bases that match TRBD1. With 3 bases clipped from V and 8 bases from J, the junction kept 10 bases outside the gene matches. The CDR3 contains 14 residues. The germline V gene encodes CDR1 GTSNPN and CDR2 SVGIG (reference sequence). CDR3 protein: CAWRTGGARGGYTF. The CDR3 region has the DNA TGTGCCTGGAGGACAGGGGGGGCCCGGGGAGGCTACACCTTC. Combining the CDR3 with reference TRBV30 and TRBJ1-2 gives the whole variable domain SQTIHQWPATLVQPVGSPLSLECTVEGTSNPNLYWYRQAAGRGLQLLFYSVGIGQISSEVPQNLSASRPQDRQFILSSKKLLLSDSGFYLCAWRTGGARGGYTFGSGTRLTVV.

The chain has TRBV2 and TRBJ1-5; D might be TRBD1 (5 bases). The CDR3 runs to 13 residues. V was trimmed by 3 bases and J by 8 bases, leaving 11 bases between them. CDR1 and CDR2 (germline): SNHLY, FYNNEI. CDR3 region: CASSDNGGEPQHF. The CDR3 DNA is TGTGCCAGCAGTGATAACGGGGGAGAGCCCCAGCATTTT.

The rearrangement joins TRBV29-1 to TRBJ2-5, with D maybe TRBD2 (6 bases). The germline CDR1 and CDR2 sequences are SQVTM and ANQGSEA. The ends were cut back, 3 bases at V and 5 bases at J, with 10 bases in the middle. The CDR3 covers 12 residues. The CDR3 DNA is TGCAGCGTTGAGGTTGGGGGGGAGACCCAGTACTTC. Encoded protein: CSVEVGGETQYF.

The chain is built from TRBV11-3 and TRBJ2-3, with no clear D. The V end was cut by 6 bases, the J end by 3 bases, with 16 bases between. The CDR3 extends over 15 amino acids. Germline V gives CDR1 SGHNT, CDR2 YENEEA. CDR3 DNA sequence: TGTGCCAGCAGTTTTACGGGTCTCTTAACAGATACGCAGTATTTT. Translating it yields CASSFTGLLTDTQYF.

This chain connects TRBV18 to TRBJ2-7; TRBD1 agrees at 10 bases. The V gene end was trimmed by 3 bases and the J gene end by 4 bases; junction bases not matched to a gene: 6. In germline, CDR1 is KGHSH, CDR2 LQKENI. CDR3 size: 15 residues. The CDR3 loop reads CASSPGQGVRYEQYF. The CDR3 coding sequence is TGTGCCAGCTCACCCGGACAGGGGGTTCGGTACGAGCAGTACTTC.

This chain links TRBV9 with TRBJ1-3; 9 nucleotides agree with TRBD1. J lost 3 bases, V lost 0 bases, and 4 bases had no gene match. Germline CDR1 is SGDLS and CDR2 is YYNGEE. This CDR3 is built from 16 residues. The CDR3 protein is CASSVGGTGYGNTIYF. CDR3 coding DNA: TGTGCCAGCAGCGTAGGTGGGACAGGGTATGGAAACACCATATATTTT.

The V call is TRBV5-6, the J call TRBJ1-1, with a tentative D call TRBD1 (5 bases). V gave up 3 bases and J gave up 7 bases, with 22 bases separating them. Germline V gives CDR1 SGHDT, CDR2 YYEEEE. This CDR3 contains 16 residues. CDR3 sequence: CASSSDAGGGTNEAFF. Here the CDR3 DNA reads TGTGCCAGCAGCTCAGACGCGGGGGGAGGAACAAATGAAGCTTTCTTT.

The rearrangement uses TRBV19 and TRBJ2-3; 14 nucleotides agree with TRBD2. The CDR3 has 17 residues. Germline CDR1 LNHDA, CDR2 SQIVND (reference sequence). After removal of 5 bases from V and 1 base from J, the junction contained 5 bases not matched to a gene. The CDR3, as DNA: TGTGCCAGTAGTCGGACTAGCGGGGGGTTCGGCACAGATACGCAGTATTTT. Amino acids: CASSRTSGGFGTDTQYF.

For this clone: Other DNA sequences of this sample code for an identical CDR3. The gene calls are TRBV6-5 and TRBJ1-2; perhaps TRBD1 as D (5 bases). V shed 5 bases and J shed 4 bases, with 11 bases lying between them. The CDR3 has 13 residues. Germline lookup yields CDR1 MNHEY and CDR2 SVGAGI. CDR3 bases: TGTGCCAGCAGTAAGGGGCAAGCCTATGGCTACACCTTC. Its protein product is CASSKGQAYGYTF.

This CDR3 reads CSASRVTNEKLFF. Written as DNA, the CDR3 is TGCAGTGCCAGTCGGGTAACTAATGAAAAACTGTTTTTT. The chain couples TRBV20-1 to TRBJ1-4; D call uncertain. The germline V and J ends were trimmed by 6 bases and 1 base, with 9 bases remaining between them. In germline, CDR1 is DFQATT, CDR2 SNEGSKA (reference sequence). This CDR3 comprises 13 residues.

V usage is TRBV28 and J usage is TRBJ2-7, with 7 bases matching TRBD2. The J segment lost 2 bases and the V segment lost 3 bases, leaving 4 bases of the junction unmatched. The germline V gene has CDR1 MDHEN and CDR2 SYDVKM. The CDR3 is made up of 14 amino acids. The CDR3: CASSFLGGTYEQYF. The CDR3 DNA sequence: TGTGCCAGCAGTTTTCTGGGGGGGACCTACGAGCAGTACTTC.

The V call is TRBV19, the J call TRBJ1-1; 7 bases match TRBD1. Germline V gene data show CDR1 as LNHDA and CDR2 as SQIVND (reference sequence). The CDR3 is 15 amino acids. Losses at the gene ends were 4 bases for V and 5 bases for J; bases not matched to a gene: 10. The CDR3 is CASSSQTGRKTEAFF. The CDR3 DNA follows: TGTGCCAGTAGTAGTCAGACAGGGCGGAAGACTGAAGCTTTCTTT.

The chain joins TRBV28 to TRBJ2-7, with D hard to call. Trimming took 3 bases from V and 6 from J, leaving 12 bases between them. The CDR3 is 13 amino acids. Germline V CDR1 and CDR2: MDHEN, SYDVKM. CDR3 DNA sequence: TGTGCCAGCAGTTTTAGAGTCTCGGGCGAGCAGTACTTC. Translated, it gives CASSFRVSGEQYF.

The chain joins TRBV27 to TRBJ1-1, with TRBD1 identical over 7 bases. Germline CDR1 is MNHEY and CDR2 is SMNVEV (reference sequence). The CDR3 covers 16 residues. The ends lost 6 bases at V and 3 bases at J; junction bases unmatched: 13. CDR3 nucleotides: TGTGCCAGCAGGGGAGTATACAGGGGCAGATACACTGAAGCTTTCTTT. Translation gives CASRGVYRGRYTEAFF.

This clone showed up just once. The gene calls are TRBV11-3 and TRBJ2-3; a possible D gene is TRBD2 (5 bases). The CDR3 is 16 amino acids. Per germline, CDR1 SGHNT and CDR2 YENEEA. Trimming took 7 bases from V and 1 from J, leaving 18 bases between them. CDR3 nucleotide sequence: TGTGCCAGCACTCGGGATTTGGGTTGGGGCACAGATACGCAGTATTTT. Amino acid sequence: CASTRDLGWGTDTQYF.

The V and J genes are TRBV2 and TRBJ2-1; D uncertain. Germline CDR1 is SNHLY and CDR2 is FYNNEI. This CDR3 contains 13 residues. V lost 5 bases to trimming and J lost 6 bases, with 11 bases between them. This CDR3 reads CASSFTGSNEQFF. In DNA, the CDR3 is TGTGCCAGCAGTTTTACCGGGTCCAATGAGCAGTTCTTC.

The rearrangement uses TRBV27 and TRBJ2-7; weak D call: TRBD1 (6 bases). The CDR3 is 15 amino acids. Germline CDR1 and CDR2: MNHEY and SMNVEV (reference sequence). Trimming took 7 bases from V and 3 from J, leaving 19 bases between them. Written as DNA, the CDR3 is TGTGCCAGCACCCCGGGGCAGGGGTTATACTACGAGCAGTACTTC. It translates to CASTPGQGLYYEQYF.

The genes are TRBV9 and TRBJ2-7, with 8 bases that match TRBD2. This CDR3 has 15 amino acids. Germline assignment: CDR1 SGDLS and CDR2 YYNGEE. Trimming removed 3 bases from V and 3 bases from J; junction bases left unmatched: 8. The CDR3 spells CASSANPAGGYEQYF. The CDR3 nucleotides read TGTGCCAGCAGCGCCAACCCCGCGGGGGGCTACGAGCAGTACTTC. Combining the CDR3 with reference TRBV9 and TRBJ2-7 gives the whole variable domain DSGVTQTPKHLITATGQRVTLRCSPRSGDLSVYWYQQSLDQGLQFLIQYYNGEERAKGNILERFSAQQFPDLHSELNLSSLELGDSALYFCASSANPAGGYEQYFGPGTRLTVT.